This T cell receptor (beta chain) came from a study of blood T cells in healthy people across ages. Findings of the study overall: Older age went with lower TCR beta diversity per million T cells, in a roughly linear way. Unsorted PBMC input precluded a conclusive naive versus antigen-experienced comparison.

Isolated PBMCs totaled at least 6.5 million in each sample. This clonotype was observed a handful of times. Its antigen is still unknown. Primed by a sample-barcoded 5' primer and a J-beta primer mix, a second PCR proceeded for about 7 to 11 cycles. In TCRdb, the 5' RACE reads were re-called with MiXCR into one record per CDR3 protein. The sample holds more than 800,000 distinct CDR3 sequences; under 30% are singletons and the top ten take roughly a sixth. V lost 6 bases and J lost 6; bases outside the gene matches: 8. The CDR3 spans 16 residues. CDR1 is SGHTA, CDR2 FQGNSA, per germline. What was sequenced was blood. The V and J genes are TRBV7-2 and TRBJ2-3; 14 nucleotides line up with TRBD2. The sequence came from a woman over 75 in good health. The CDR3 coding sequence is TGTGCCAGCAGTCGGACTAGCGGGGGGAATAAGGATACGCAGTATTTT. It codes for CASSRTSGGNKDTQYF.